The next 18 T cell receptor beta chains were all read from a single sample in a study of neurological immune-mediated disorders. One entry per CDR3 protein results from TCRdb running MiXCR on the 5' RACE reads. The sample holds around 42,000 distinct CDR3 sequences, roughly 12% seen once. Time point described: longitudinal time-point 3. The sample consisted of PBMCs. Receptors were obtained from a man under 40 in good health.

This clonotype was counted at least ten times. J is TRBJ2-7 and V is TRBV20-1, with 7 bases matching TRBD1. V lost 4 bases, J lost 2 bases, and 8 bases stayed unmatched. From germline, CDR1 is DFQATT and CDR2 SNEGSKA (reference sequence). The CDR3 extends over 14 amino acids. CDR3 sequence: CSATTGQVAYEQYF. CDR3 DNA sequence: TGCAGTGCTACCACAGGACAGGTAGCCTACGAGCAGTACTTC.

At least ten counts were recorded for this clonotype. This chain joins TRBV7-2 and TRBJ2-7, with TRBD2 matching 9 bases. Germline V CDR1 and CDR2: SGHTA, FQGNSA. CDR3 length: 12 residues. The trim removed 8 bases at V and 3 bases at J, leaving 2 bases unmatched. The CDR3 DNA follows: TGTGCCAGCCAGACTAGCGGCTACGAGCAGTACTTC. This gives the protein CASQTSGYEQYF.

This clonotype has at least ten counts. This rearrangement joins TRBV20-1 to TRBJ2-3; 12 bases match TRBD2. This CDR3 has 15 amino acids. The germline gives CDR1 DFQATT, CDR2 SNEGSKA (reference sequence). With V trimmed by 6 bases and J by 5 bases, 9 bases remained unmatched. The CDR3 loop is CSAETSGSGGDTQYF. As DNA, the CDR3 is TGCAGTGCAGAGACTAGCGGGAGTGGGGGAGATACGCAGTATTTT.

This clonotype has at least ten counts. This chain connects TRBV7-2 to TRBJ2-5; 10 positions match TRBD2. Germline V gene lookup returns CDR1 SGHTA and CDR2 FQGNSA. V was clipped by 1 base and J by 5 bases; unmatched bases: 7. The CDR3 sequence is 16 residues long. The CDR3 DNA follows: TGTGCCAGCAGCTTAGGGACTAGCGGCCTGGGGGAGACCCAGTACTTC. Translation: CASSLGTSGLGETQYF.

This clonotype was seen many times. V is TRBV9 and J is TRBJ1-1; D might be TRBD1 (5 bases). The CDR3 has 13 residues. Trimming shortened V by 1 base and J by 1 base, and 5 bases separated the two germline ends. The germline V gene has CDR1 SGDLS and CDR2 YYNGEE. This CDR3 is CASSVQGNTEAFF. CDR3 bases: TGTGCCAGCAGCGTACAGGGGAACACTGAAGCTTTCTTT.

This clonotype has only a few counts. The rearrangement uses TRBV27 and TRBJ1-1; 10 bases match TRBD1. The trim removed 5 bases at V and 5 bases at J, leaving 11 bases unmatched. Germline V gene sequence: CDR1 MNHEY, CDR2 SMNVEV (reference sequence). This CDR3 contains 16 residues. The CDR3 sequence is CASSTGTGVRGTEAFF. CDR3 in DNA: TGTGCCAGCAGTACGGGGACAGGGGTCCGGGGAACTGAAGCTTTCTTT.

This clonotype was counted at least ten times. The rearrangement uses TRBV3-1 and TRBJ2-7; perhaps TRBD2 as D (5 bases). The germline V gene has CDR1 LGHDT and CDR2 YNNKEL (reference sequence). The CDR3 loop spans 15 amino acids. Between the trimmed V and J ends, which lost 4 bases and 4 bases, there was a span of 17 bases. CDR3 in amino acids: CASSPFGAETYEQYF. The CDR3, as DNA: TGTGCCAGCAGCCCCTTCGGAGCGGAAACTTACGAGCAGTACTTC.

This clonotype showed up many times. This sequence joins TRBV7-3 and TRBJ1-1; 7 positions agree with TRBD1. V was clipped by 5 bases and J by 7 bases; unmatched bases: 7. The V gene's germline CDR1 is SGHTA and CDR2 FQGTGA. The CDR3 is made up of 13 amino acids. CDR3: CASSTQGQFEAFF. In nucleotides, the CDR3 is TGTGCCAGCAGCACCCAGGGACAGTTTGAAGCTTTCTTT. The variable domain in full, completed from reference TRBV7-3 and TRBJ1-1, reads GAGVSQTPSNKVTEKGKYVELRCDPISGHTALYWYRQSLGQGPEFLIYFQGTGAADDSGLPNDRFFAVRPEGSVSTLKIQRTERGDSAVYLCASSTQGQFEAFFGQGTRLTVV.

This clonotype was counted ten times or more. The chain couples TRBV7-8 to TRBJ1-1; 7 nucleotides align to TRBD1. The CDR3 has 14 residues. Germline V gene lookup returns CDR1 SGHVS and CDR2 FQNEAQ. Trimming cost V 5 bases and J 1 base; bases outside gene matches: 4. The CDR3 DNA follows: TGTGCCAGCAGCGCCGACAGGGAGAACACTGAAGCTTTCTTT. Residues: CASSADRENTEAFF.

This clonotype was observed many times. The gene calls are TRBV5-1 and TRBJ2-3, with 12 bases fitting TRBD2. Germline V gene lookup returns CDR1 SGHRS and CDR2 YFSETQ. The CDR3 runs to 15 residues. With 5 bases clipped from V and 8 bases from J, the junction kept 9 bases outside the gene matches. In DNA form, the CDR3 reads TGCGCCAGCAGGAGGACTAGCGGGACGGAAGGTACGCAGTATTTT. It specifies CASRRTSGTEGTQYF.

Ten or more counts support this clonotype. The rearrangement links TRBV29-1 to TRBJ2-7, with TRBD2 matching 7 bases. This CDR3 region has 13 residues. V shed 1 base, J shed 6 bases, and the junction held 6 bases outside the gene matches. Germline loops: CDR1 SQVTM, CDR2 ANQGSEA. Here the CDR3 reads CSVEGQGGREQYF. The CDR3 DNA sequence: TGCAGCGTTGAAGGCCAGGGAGGGCGCGAGCAGTACTTC.

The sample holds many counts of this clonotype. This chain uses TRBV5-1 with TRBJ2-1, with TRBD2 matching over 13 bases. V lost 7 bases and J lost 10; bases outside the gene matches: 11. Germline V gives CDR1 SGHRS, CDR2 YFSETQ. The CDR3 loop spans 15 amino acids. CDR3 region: CASLPGLAGAGEQFF. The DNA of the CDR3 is TGCGCCAGCCTACCCGGACTAGCGGGAGCGGGGGAGCAGTTCTTC.

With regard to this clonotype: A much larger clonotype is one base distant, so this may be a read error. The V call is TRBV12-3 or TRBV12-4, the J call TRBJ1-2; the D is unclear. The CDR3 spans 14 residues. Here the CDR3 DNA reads TGTGTCAGCAGTTTCCCTCCGGAGGAGTATGGCTACACCTTC. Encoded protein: CVSSFPPEEYGYTF.

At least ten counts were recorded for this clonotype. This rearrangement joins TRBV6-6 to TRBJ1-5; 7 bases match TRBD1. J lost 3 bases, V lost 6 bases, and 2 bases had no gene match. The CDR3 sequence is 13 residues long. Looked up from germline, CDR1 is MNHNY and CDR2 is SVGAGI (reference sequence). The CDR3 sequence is CASSGTVNQPQHF. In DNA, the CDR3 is TGTGCCAGCAGCGGGACAGTCAATCAGCCCCAGCATTTT.

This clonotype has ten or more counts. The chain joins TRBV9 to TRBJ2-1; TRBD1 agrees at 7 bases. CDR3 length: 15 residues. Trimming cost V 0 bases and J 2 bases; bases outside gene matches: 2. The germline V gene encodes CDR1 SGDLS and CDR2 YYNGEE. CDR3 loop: CASSVEQGTYNEQFF. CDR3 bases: TGTGCCAGCAGCGTAGAACAGGGGACCTACAATGAGCAGTTCTTC.

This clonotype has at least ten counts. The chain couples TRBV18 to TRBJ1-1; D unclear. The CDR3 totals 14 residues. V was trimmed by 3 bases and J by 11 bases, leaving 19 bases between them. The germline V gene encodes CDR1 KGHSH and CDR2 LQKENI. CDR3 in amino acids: CASSPPSTSLRAFF. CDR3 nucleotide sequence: TGTGCCAGCTCACCCCCATCAACTAGCCTACGGGCTTTCTTT.

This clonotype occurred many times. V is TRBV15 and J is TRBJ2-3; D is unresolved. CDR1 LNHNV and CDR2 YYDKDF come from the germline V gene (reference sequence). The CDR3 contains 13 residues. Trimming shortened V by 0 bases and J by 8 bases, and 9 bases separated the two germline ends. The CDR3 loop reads CATSRDGATTQYF. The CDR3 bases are TGTGCCACCAGCAGAGATGGCGCGACTACGCAGTATTTT.

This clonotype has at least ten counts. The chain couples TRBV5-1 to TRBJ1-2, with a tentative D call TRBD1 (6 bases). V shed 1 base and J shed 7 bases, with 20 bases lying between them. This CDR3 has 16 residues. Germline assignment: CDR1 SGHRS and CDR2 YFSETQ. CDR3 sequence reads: CASSLRWTAETGGYTF. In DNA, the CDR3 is TGCGCCAGCAGCTTGAGGTGGACAGCCGAGACGGGTGGCTACACCTTC.